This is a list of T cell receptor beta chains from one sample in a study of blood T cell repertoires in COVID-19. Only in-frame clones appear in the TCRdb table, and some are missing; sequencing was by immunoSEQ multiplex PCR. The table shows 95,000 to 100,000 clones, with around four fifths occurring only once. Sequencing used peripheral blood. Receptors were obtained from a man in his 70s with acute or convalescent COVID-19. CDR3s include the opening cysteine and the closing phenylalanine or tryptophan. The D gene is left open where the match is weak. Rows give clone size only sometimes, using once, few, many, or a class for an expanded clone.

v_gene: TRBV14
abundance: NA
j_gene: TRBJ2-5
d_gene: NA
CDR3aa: CASSQGVAANQETQYF
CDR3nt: TGTGCCAGCAGCCAAGGGGTGGCGGCTAACCAAGAGACCCAGTACTTC

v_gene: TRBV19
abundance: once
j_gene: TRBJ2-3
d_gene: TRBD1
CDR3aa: CASRRQGSTDTQYF
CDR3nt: TGTGCCAGTAGACGACAGGGAAGTACAGATACGCAGTATTTT

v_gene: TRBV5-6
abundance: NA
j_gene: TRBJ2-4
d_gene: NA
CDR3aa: CASSPTTTGLSAKNIQYF
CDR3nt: TGTGCCAGCAGCCCTACCACCACAGGGTTGTCTGCCAAAAACATTCAGTACTTC

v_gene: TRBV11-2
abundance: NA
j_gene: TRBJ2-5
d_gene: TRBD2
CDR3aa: CASSVVAGASRETQYF
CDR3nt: TGTGCCAGCAGCGTTGTAGCGGGGGCCAGTAGAGAGACCCAGTACTTC

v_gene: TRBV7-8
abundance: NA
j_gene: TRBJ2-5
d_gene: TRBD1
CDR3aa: CASSPSPDRAETQYF
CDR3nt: TGTGCCAGCAGCCCCAGTCCAGACAGGGCGGAGACCCAGTACTTC

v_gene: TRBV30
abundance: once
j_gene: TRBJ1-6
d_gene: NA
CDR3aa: CAWTVGSPLHF
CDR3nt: TGTGCCTGGACGGTTGGTTCACCCCTCCACTTT

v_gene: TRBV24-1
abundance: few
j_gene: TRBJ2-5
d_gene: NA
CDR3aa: CAISSGGETQYF
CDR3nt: TGTGCCATCAGTTCAGGGGGGGAGACCCAGTACTTC

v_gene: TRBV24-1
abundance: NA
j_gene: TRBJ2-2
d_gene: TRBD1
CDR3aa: CASASGQGYTGELFF
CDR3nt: TGTGCCTCGGCATCGGGACAGGGTTACACCGGGGAGCTGTTTTTT

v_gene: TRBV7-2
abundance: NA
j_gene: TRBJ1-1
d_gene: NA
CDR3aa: CASSYRGNTAFF
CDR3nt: TGTGCCAGCAGCTACAGAGGGAACACGGCTTTCTTT

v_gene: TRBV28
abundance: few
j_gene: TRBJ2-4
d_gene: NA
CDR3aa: CASSLPQGSWSKNIQYF
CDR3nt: TGTGCCAGCAGTCTTCCCCAGGGCTCCTGGTCCAAAAACATTCAGTACTTC

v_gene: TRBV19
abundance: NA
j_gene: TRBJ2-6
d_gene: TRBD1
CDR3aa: CASSIGQGLSGANVLTF
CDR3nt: TGTGCCAGTAGTATAGGACAGGGCCTCTCTGGGGCCAACGTCCTGACTTTC

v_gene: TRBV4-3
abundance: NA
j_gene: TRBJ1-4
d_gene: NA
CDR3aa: CASSLTGQLKNEKLFF
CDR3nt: TGCGCCAGCAGCCTGACTGGACAGCTTAAAAATGAAAAACTGTTTTTT

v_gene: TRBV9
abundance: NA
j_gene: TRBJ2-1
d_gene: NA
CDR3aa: CASSVIGDRGFMLITYNEQFF
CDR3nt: TGTGCCAGCAGCGTAATTGGGGACCGGGGGTTTATGTTAATAACCTACAATGAGCAGTTCTTC

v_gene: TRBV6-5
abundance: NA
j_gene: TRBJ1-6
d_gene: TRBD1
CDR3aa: CASSPNRGSSPLHF
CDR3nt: TGTGCCAGCAGTCCAAACAGGGGGAGTTCACCCCTCCACTTT

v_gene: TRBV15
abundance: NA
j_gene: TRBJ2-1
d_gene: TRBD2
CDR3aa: CATSRSRLANSYNEQFF
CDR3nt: TGTGCCACCAGCAGATCCCGACTAGCGAACTCCTACAATGAGCAGTTCTTC

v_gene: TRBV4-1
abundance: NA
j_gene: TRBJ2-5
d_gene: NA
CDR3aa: CASSQDPRGGETQYF
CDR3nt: TGCGCCAGCAGCCAAGACCCCAGGGGCGGGGAGACCCAGTACTTC